Listed below are T cell receptor beta chains from one sample, sequenced in a study of siplizumab effects on memory and regulatory T cells. Method: immunoSEQ multiplex PCR; TCRdb's copy keeps in-frame clones and lacks some. The data hold approximately 9,500 clones, with about 47% observed a single time. The antigens of these receptors remain unknown. Source material: CFSE-low (dividing) CD8+ T cells sorted from an allogeneic mixed lymphocyte reaction. The receptors were gathered from a human donor in good health; the cells came from an allogeneic mixed lymphocyte reaction. Both conserved end residues are part of each CDR3. D genes are given only for firm matches. The size of a clone is reported for some rows only, either as once, few or many, or as a class for expanded clones.

length	D	V	J	size	DNA	CDR3
15	TRBD2	TRBV19	TRBJ2-1	.	TGTGCCAGTAGTTTTACTAGCGGGGGGGCGCATGAGCAGTTCTTC	CASSFTSGGAHEQFF
14	.	TRBV5-1	TRBJ2-3	medium-sized	TGCGCCAGCAGCTTGCCGGGAGAGACAGATACGCAGTATTTT	CASSLPGETDTQYF
15	.	TRBV9	TRBJ2-1	.	TGTGCCAGCAGCGGACTAACGAGCTCCTACAATGAGCAGTTCTTC	CASSGLTSSYNEQFF
15	.	TRBV14	TRBJ1-2	.	TGTGCCAGCAGCCAAGATCAGGGCAGCAACTATGGCTACACCTTC	CASSQDQGSNYGYTF
16	.	TRBV14	TRBJ1-4	.	TGTGCCAGCAGCCAAGGTACCGGAGCAACTAATGAAAAACTGTTTTTT	CASSQGTGATNEKLFF
14	.	TRBV27	TRBJ2-5	few	TGTGCCAGCAGTTTCTTCGGGGGCGGGGAGACCCAGTACTTC	CASSFFGGGETQYF
14	TRBD1	TRBV10-3	TRBJ2-7	.	TGTGCCATCAGTGAAGGACAGGAGCCCTACGAGCAGTACTTC	CAISEGQEPYEQYF
13	TRBD2	TRBV9	TRBJ2-1	.	TGTGCCAGCAGCGTTGACCTAGCGGGAGAGCAGTTCTTC	CASSVDLAGEQFF
14	TRBD2	TRBV7-2	TRBJ2-7	medium-sized	TGTGCCAGCAGCTTAGATCTAGCGGGCTACGAGCAGTACTTC	CASSLDLAGYEQYF
17	TRBD2	TRBV13	TRBJ2-3	.	TGTGCCAGCAGTCAAGGACTAGCGGGGGTCCCGACAGATACGCAGTATTTT	CASSQGLAGVPTDTQYF
18	.	TRBV14	TRBJ2-3	.	TGTGCCAGCAGCGAATACATCCCCCGGGACTCCCCGGAAGATACGCAGTATTTT	CASSEYIPRDSPEDTQYF
13	TRBD2	TRBV9	TRBJ2-7	medium-sized	TGTGCCAGCAGTTCGGGGGGGTCCGGCGAGCAGTACTTC	CASSSGGSGEQYF
15	TRBD1	TRBV7-3	TRBJ1-6	.	TGTGCCAGCAGCTCGGGGACAGGGGTCGGCTCACCCCTCCACTTT	CASSSGTGVGSPLHF
14	TRBD1	TRBV7-9	TRBJ1-6	few	TGTGCCAGCAGCCTGCACAAGACAGGGTCACCCCTCCACTTT	CASSLHKTGSPLHF
12	.	TRBV23-1	TRBJ1-2	.	TGCGCCAAGAAACAGCTACGCTATGGCTACACCTTC	CAKKQLRYGYTF
16	.	TRBV6-6	TRBJ2-7	once	TGTGCCAGCAGTTACCCCGACAGGATGAGCTCCTACGAGCAGTACTTC	CASSYPDRMSSYEQYF
15	TRBD1	TRBV7-9	TRBJ2-7	.	TGTGCCAGCAGCACCGGACAGGGACCAACCTACGAGCAGTACTTC	CASSTGQGPTYEQYF
14	TRBD1	TRBV5-6	TRBJ1-2	.	TGTGCCAGCAGCCGGGACAGGAATGACTATGGCTACACCTTC	CASSRDRNDYGYTF
13	.	TRBV9	TRBJ2-1	few	TGTGCCAGCAGCGTAGGGACAGTTAATGAGCAGTTCTTC	CASSVGTVNEQFF
14	.	TRBV7-2	TRBJ1-1	.	TGTGCCAGCAGCTTAGAATCAGCGTCAGACGAAGCTTTCTTT	CASSLESASDEAFF
14	.	TRBV11-2	TRBJ1-1	.	TGTGCCAGCAGCTTAGAATCAGCGTCAGACGAAGCTTTCTTT	CASSLESASDEAFF
14	TRBD1	TRBV5-1	TRBJ1-2	.	TGCGCCAGCAGCTTGGGACAGGGTAACTATGGCTACACCTTC	CASSLGQGNYGYTF
13	.	TRBV29-1	TRBJ1-5	.	TGCAGCGTTGGCGCCGACTTCAATCAGCCCCAGCATTTT	CSVGADFNQPQHF
14	.	TRBV5-1	TRBJ2-7	once	TGCGCCAGCAGCCAATACGGAGGGGTGGAGGAGCAGTACTTC	CASSQYGGVEEQYF
16	.	TRBV10-2	TRBJ2-7	.	TGCGCCAGCAGTGAGTCAGGCGGGGGCTTAACCTACGAGCAGTACTTC	CASSESGGGLTYEQYF
13	TRBD1	TRBV11-3	TRBJ2-4	few	TGTGCCAGCAGCTCTTGGACAGGGGACATTCAGTACTTC	CASSSWTGDIQYF
16	.	TRBV7-3	TRBJ2-1	.	TGTGCCAGCAGCTTAGGGCTACTAGGGAGCTACAATGAGCAGTTCTTC	CASSLGLLGSYNEQFF
14	.	TRBV27	TRBJ2-7	.	TGTGCCAGCAGTTTCGGGACCGGATCCTACGAGCAGTACTTC	CASSFGTGSYEQYF
14	TRBD1	TRBV9	TRBJ1-5	.	TGTGCCAGCAGCGCAACAGGGGGCGGTCAGCCCCAGCATTTT	CASSATGGGQPQHF
14	TRBD2	TRBV7-9	TRBJ2-7	.	TGTGCCAGCAGCCGACCGGGACTAGAGGGCGAGCAGTACTTC	CASSRPGLEGEQYF
15	.	TRBV13	TRBJ2-7	.	TGTGCCAGCAGCATGAGCGGTTACAGCTCCTACGAGCAGTACTTC	CASSMSGYSSYEQYF
12	.	TRBV2	TRBJ2-3	few	TGTGCCAGCAGTACTAGCTGGGATACGCAGTATTTT	CASSTSWDTQYF
12	.	TRBV9	TRBJ2-7	.	TGTGCCAGCAGCGTCAACGGGGGCGTGCAGTACTTC	CASSVNGGVQYF
13	.	TRBV5-1	TRBJ1-1	.	TGTGCCAGCACAAATGGGCTGAGTACTGAAGCTTTCTTT	CASTNGLSTEAFF
14	.	TRBV9	TRBJ1-1	few	TGTGCCAGCAGCGCCGGAATTCTGGACACTGAAGCTTTCTTT	CASSAGILDTEAFF
15	TRBD1	TRBV4-1	TRBJ2-2	.	TGCGCCAGCAGCCAAGGACAGGGCCCTAACGGGGAGCTGTTTTTT	CASSQGQGPNGELFF
13	.	TRBV6-5	TRBJ1-2	medium-sized	TGTGCCAGCAGTTACTCGGGGGGAAGCGGCTACACCTTC	CASSYSGGSGYTF
14	TRBD2	TRBV7-7	TRBJ2-7	few	TGTGCCAGCAGCCCGGAGCGGGGTTCCTACGAGCAGTACTTC	CASSPERGSYEQYF
11	TRBD1	TRBV7-2	TRBJ1-2	few	TGTGCCAGCAGGCAGGGGGATGGCTACACCTTC	CASRQGDGYTF
16	TRBD2	TRBV4-3	TRBJ2-3	.	TGCGCCAGCAGCCGCGAACTAGCGGGGGAGACAGATACGCAGTATTTT	CASSRELAGETDTQYF
16	.	TRBV5-1	TRBJ1-4	.	TGCGCCAGCAGCTTGGGGGTTGCAGGGGTAGGTGAAAAACTGTTTTTT	CASSLGVAGVGEKLFF
14	.	TRBV6-1	TRBJ1-2	few	TGTGCCAGCAGGCGGACAGATCTTAACTATGGCTACACCTTC	CASRRTDLNYGYTF
13	TRBD2	TRBV7-9	TRBJ2-7	medium-sized	TGTGCCAGCAGCCCCAGCGGGGACTACGAGCAGTACTTC	CASSPSGDYEQYF
14	.	TRBV6-1	TRBJ1-2	.	TGTGCCAGCAGTGAGATTAGGGCTAACTATGGCTACACCTTC	CASSEIRANYGYTF
16	TRBD2	TRBV19	TRBJ2-7	medium-sized	TGTGCCAGTACCGCGACTAGCGGGGGTCTAAACTACGAGCAGTACTTC	CASTATSGGLNYEQYF
13	.	TRBV2	TRBJ2-1	.	TGTGCCAGCAGCTCGGACAACTACAATGAGCAGTTCTTC	CASSSDNYNEQFF
14	.	TRBV4-3	TRBJ2-7	.	TGCGCCAGCAGCCTTGGATTTACCAGCTACGAGCAGTACTTC	CASSLGFTSYEQYF
15	.	TRBV6-5	TRBJ1-4	.	TGTGCCAGCAGTTACGGGGCAGAGGCTATCGAAAAACTGTTTTTT	CASSYGAEAIEKLFF
14	.	TRBV2	TRBJ2-7	.	TGTGCCACCACAGAGGAGCTCAACGGGGGTGAGCAGTACTTC	CATTEELNGGEQYF
13	.	TRBV10-3	TRBJ1-1	medium-sized	TGTGCCATCAGTGAGTCGAGGGGCACTGAAGCTTTCTTT	CAISESRGTEAFF
15	TRBD2	TRBV27	TRBJ2-3	few	TGTGCCAGCAGACCTAGCGGGGGGGCTTCAGATACGCAGTATTTT	CASRPSGGASDTQYF
17	TRBD1	TRBV4-3	TRBJ2-2	.	TGCGCCAGCAGCCCTTATGTGGGACAGGGGAACACCGGGGAGCTGTTTTTT	CASSPYVGQGNTGELFF
17	.	TRBV25-1	TRBJ2-5	few	TGTGCCAGCAGTGACCCCGCCCGAGGATCACCGAGGGAGACCCAGTACTTC	CASSDPARGSPRETQYF
13	TRBD2	TRBV4-3	TRBJ2-7	.	TGCGCCAGCAGCCAAGGGGGAGGGGCCGAGCAGTACTTC	CASSQGGGAEQYF
17	TRBD2	TRBV27	TRBJ2-2	few	TGTGCCAGCAGTTTAGACGGTGGCGGGGGGCCGTCCGGGGAGCTGTTTTTT	CASSLDGGGGPSGELFF
15	.	TRBV5-8	TRBJ2-3	.	TGTGCCAGCAGCTTTGAAGGGGTGGGCACAGATACGCAGTATTTT	CASSFEGVGTDTQYF
15	TRBD1	TRBV6-6	TRBJ1-1	.	TGTGCCAGCAGTTACTCAAGGACAGGGGGCCCTGAAGCTTTCTTT	CASSYSRTGGPEAFF
18	TRBD1	TRBV13	TRBJ2-6	.	TGTGCCAGCAGCTCGGCCGGGACAGGGGTATCCGGGGCCAACGTCCTGACTTTC	CASSSAGTGVSGANVLTF
14	.	TRBV6-6	TRBJ1-2	.	TGTGCCAGCAGTTACTCGGGAGGGGAGTATGGCTACACCTTC	CASSYSGGEYGYTF